What follows is one TCR beta chain and its context. As yet, its antigen is unknown. The data stem from a study of T-cell memory formation after mild COVID-19. Background on the study: TCR clusters were largely donor specific. Findings and caveats of the study: Pre-infection memory showed some responding clones, and this suggested that cross-reactive memory joined.

TCRdb independently ran MiXCR on the 5' RACE reads; one entry per CDR3 protein. The sample includes roughly 350,000 distinct CDR3 sequences, around 20% of them seen just once. Sequenced input: PBMCs or a T cell subset sorted from them (not recorded which). This receptor was obtained from an adult woman who had mild COVID-19 (a few samples of this study predate the infection). Cell type and time point are not known.

CDR3: CASSLTGTGPRYEQYF. The CDR3 DNA follows: TGTGCCAGCAGCCTTACCGGGACAGGCCCTCGCTACGAGCAGTACTTC. The rearrangement joins TRBV6-5 to TRBJ2-7, with TRBD1 matching over 8 bases. The CDR3 has 16 residues. Germline V CDR1 and CDR2: MNHEY, SVGAGI. J was trimmed by 3 bases and V by 6 bases; bases with no gene match: 13.